Presented here are 29 T cell receptor beta chains from one specimen sequenced in a study of T-cell memory formation after mild COVID-19. A single record per CDR3 protein comes from TCRdb applying MiXCR to the 5' RACE reads. Of under 400,000 distinct CDR3 sequences in the sample, 28% were seen once. The specimen sequenced was PBMCs or a T cell subset sorted from them (not recorded which). These receptors all stem from an adult woman who had mild COVID-19 (a few samples of this study predate the infection). Cell type and time point are not known.

This clonotype turned up a few times. V is TRBV6-5 and J is TRBJ2-2, with a possible D match to TRBD2 (5 bases). Germline values: CDR1 MNHEY, CDR2 SVGAGI. This CDR3 is built from 15 residues. V gave up 0 bases and J gave up 4 bases, with 9 bases separating them. The CDR3, as DNA: TGTGCCAGCAGTTACTCGGGAGTGGGCACCGGGGAGCTGTTTTTT. Its translation is CASSYSGVGTGELFF.

This clonotype has just one count. The rearrangement links TRBV24-1 to TRBJ1-2, with D uncertain. Germline V gives CDR1 KGHDR, CDR2 SFDVKD. V dropped 5 bases and J dropped 6 bases, with 21 bases sitting between them. The CDR3 has 16 amino acids. The CDR3 DNA follows: TGTGCCACCAGTGGTAAACCCTCGGCGGGCCCCGATGGCTACACCTTC. Protein sequence: CATSGKPSAGPDGYTF.

A few counts support this clonotype. V and J are TRBV5-6 and TRBJ2-1, with TRBD2 matching 8 bases. The germline CDR1 and CDR2 sequences are SGHDT and YYEEEE. V trimming: 2 bases; J trimming: 7 bases; junction bases outside the gene matches: 8. The CDR3 is made up of 15 amino acids. The CDR3 sequence: CASSFWTSSGNEQFF. CDR3 sequence (DNA): TGTGCCAGCAGCTTCTGGACTAGCTCGGGGAATGAGCAGTTCTTC.

This chain links TRBV21-1 with TRBJ2-7. TRBV21-1 is designated a pseudogene. This CDR3 comprises 15 residues. CDR3 amino acids: CASSKSAGCTYEQYF. As DNA, the CDR3 is TGTGCCAGCAGCAAAAGCGCAGGCTGTACCTACGAGCAGTACTTC.

This clonotype was detected only a few times. The chain has TRBV5-1 and TRBJ1-6, with 10 bases matching TRBD1. CDR3 length equals 17 residues. CDR1 is SGHRS, CDR2 YFSETQ, per germline. Trimming at V came to 4 bases and at J to 5 bases, leaving 9 bases not matched to a gene. The CDR3 spells CASSPPGQGLNNSPLHF. The CDR3 bases are TGCGCCAGCAGCCCCCCGGGACAGGGGCTCAATAATTCACCCCTCCACTTT.

This clonotype was detected only a few times. The V call is TRBV3-1, the J call TRBJ2-1; 8 nucleotides line up with TRBD1. Germline-derived CDR1 and CDR2 are LGHDT and YNNKEL (reference sequence). The CDR3 covers 17 residues. The V and J ends lost 0 bases and 4 bases, in that order; junction bases with no gene match: 8. The CDR3 region has the DNA TGTGCCAGCAGCCAAGATGTACGGACAGGGATATACAATGAGCAGTTCTTC. Protein sequence: CASSQDVRTGIYNEQFF.

This clonotype was seen more than once but under ten times. The chain is built from TRBV6-2 or TRBV6-3 and TRBJ1-1; 8 bases align to TRBD1. The CDR3 spans 13 residues. The junction had 3 bases not matched to a gene; V was cut back by 5 bases and J by 4 bases. Germline V gene data show CDR1 as MNHEY and CDR2 as SVGEGT. The CDR3 sequence is CASSTGGITEAFF. CDR3 nucleotide sequence: TGTGCCAGCAGTACAGGGGGAATCACTGAAGCTTTCTTT.

This clonotype was seen more than once but under ten times. The chain links TRBV6-1 to TRBJ2-2; perhaps D is TRBD1 or TRBD2 (7 bases each). Trimming removed 6 bases from V and 3 bases from J, with 17 bases in between. In germline, CDR1 is MNHNS, CDR2 SASEGT. The length of the CDR3 is 16 residues. The CDR3 DNA is TGTGCCAGCAGGACAGGGACTACGTCGCACACCGGGGAGCTGTTTTTT. Translating gives CASRTGTTSHTGELFF.

The chain joins TRBV7-6 to TRBJ1-2; D is perhaps TRBD1 (5 bases). Germline CDR1 SGHVS, CDR2 FNYEAQ. With 2 bases removed from V and 0 bases from J, the gap between germline ends came to 16 bases. The CDR3 covers 17 residues. CDR3 sequence reads: CASSLSGRTDPNYGYTF. Here the CDR3 DNA reads TGTGCCAGCAGCTTATCGGGGCGGACTGACCCTAACTATGGCTACACCTTC.

This chain joins TRBV7-2 and TRBJ2-5, with 7 bases aligning to TRBD2. After removal of 3 bases from V and 2 bases from J, the junction contained 3 bases not matched to a gene. Germline CDR1 SGHTA, CDR2 FQGNSA. The CDR3 extends over 14 amino acids. CDR3 nucleotide sequence: TGTGCCAGCAGCTTCGGCGGGGGACAAGAGACCCAGTACTTC. Amino acid sequence: CASSFGGGQETQYF. The full variable domain, with the rest looked up from reference TRBV7-2 and TRBJ2-5, is GAGVSQSPSNKVTEKGKDVELRCDPISGHTALYWYRQSLGQGLEFLIYFQGNSAPDKSGLPSDRFSAERTGGSVSTLTIQRTQQEDSAVYLCASSFGGGQETQYFGPGTRLLVL.

This clonotype was picked up many times. The chain joins TRBV3-1 to TRBJ2-3, with unresolved D. Per germline, CDR1 LGHDT and CDR2 YNNKEL (reference sequence). V was clipped by 1 base and J by 2 bases, with 13 bases between them. The CDR3 is made up of 16 amino acids. CDR3 nucleotide sequence: TGTGCCAGCAGCCAAGCCAAGGGAACCACCACAGATACGCAGTATTTT. This sequence encodes CASSQAKGTTTDTQYF.

This clonotype was seen only a few times. The rearrangement links TRBV5-1 to TRBJ2-2; D is uncertain. The CDR3 covers 16 residues. V was trimmed by 0 bases and J by 2 bases, leaving 11 bases between them. Germline V gene data show CDR1 as SGHRS and CDR2 as YFSETQ. The CDR3 loop is CASSLGRPTNTGELFF. DNA for the CDR3: TGCGCCAGCAGCTTGGGGCGGCCCACAAACACCGGGGAGCTGTTTTTT. Looking up the rest from reference TRBV5-1 and TRBJ2-2 gives the full variable domain: KAGVTQTPRYLIKTRGQQVTLSCSPISGHRSVSWYQQTPGQGLQFLFEYFSETQRNKGNFPGRFSGRQFSNSRSEMNVSTLELGDSALYLCASSLGRPTNTGELFFGEGSRLTVL.

The CDR3 region is CASSFPAGTGGNEQFF. The CDR3 DNA follows: TGTGCCAGCAGTTTCCCCGCCGGGACAGGAGGCAATGAGCAGTTCTTC. This chain joins TRBV12-3 or TRBV12-4 and TRBJ2-1, with 8 bases aligning to TRBD1. The CDR3 is made up of 16 amino acids. V lost 3 bases to trimming and J lost 6 bases; unmatched junction nucleotides: 10.

This clonotype was counted only a few times. The chain has TRBV13 and TRBJ2-2; 8 bases fit TRBD1. Germline CDR1 reads PRHDT; CDR2 reads FYEKMQ (reference sequence). V shed 5 bases, J shed 1 base, and the junction held 3 bases outside the gene matches. CDR3 length: 15 amino acids. The chain's CDR3 is CASSPGQVNTGELFF. The CDR3 DNA follows: TGTGCCAGCAGCCCGGGACAGGTGAACACCGGGGAGCTGTTTTTT. Full variable domain (outside the CDR3, taken from reference TRBV13 and TRBJ2-2): AAGVIQSPRHLIKEKRETATLKCYPIPRHDTVYWYQQGPGQDPQFLISFYEKMQSDKGSIPDRFSAQQFSDYHSELNMSSLELGDSALYFCASSPGQVNTGELFFGEGSRLTVL.

The chain links TRBV4-2 to TRBJ1-1; D gene unclear. V lost 0 bases to trimming and J lost 0 bases, with 14 bases between them. Germline CDR1 and CDR2: LGHNA and YNFKEQ. The CDR3 sequence is 17 residues long. The CDR3 is CASSQEAPGRLNTEAFF. CDR3 bases: TGTGCCAGCAGCCAAGAAGCCCCCGGACGGCTGAACACTGAAGCTTTCTTT.

In this sample, this clonotype turned up many times. This chain connects TRBV5-1 to TRBJ2-1; 8 nucleotides align to TRBD1. The CDR3 contains 16 residues. From germline, CDR1 is SGHRS and CDR2 YFSETQ. V trimming: 3 bases; J trimming: 0 bases; junction bases outside the gene matches: 5. The CDR3 DNA is TGCGCCAGCAGCTCGGGACAGGCAGACTCCTACAATGAGCAGTTCTTC. Encoded protein: CASSSGQADSYNEQFF.

This chain links TRBV10-3 with TRBJ2-5, with TRBD1 as a possible D gene (5 bases). The V gene lost 3 bases and the J gene lost 3 bases, with 8 bases spanning the gap. CDR3 size: 13 residues. The V gene's germline CDR1 is ENHRY and CDR2 SYGVKD. CDR3 DNA: TGTGCCATCAGTGATATAGGGGAAGAGACCCAGTACTTC. It is translated as CAISDIGEETQYF.

V gene TRBV24-1 combines with J gene TRBJ2-2; tentative D call: TRBD1 (6 bases). The CDR3 spans 22 residues. CDR1 is KGHDR, CDR2 SFDVKD, per germline. Trimming left V 1 base short and J 2 bases short, with 28 bases between. DNA of the CDR3: TGTGCCACCAGTGATTTCCCCTTCAGGCAGGGGCCCAACCGCATTAACACCGGGGAGCTGTTTTTT. Translation gives CATSDFPFRQGPNRINTGELFF.

This clonotype appeared a few times. The chain joins TRBV20-1 to TRBJ2-7; 7 bases agree with TRBD2. The trim removed 5 bases at V and 2 bases at J, leaving 12 bases unmatched. The germline V gene has CDR1 DFQATT and CDR2 SNEGSKA (reference sequence). There are 15 residues in the CDR3. Here the CDR3 DNA reads TGCAGTGCTGGGAACCGGGAGGTGGCGACCTACGAGCAGTACTTC. Its protein is CSAGNREVATYEQYF.

The rearrangement uses TRBV29-1 and TRBJ1-2, with D maybe TRBD1 (6 bases). V was clipped by 4 bases and J by 0 bases, with 15 bases between them. Germline CDR1 SQVTM, CDR2 ANQGSEA. This CDR3 is built from 15 residues. CDR3 in DNA: TGCAGCGTTGGAGGGGGGGCACCCACTAACTATGGCTACACCTTC. Its translation is CSVGGGAPTNYGYTF.

This clonotype was seen a few times. V and J are TRBV20-1 and TRBJ1-5; 9 nucleotides align to TRBD1. Trimming at V came to 3 bases and at J to 7 bases, leaving 10 bases not matched to a gene. Germline V gives CDR1 DFQATT, CDR2 SNEGSKA (reference sequence). The CDR3 runs to 15 residues. The CDR3 protein is CSASYTGGTRQPQHF. The CDR3 region has the DNA TGCAGTGCTAGCTACACAGGGGGCACGAGGCAGCCCCAGCATTTT.

V and J are TRBV30 and TRBJ1-1; D is unclear. Per germline, CDR1 GTSNPN and CDR2 SVGIG (reference sequence). V dropped 5 bases and J dropped 1 base, with 8 bases sitting between them. CDR3 length equals 12 residues. CDR3 region: CAWGDGNTEAFF. The CDR3 DNA reads TGTGCCTGGGGTGACGGGAACACTGAAGCTTTCTTT.

The count of this clonotype is one. The V gene is TRBV7-8, the J gene TRBJ1-1; D call uncertain. CDR3 length: 17 residues. V shed 1 base and J shed 0 bases, with 15 bases lying between them. The germline gives CDR1 SGHVS, CDR2 FQNEAQ. This chain's CDR3 is CASSLEVVSGMNTEAFF. CDR3 nucleotides: TGTGCCAGCAGCTTAGAAGTTGTCAGCGGAATGAACACTGAAGCTTTCTTT.

The chain has TRBV23-1 and TRBJ2-3; weak D call: TRBD2 (6 bases). TRBV23-1 is designated an ORF whose function remains uncertain. V lost 0 bases and J lost 0, with 16 bases in between. The CDR3 consists of 18 residues. CDR3 protein: CASSQSVAADYSTDTQYF. CDR3 nucleotides: TGCGCCAGCAGTCAATCCGTGGCAGCGGACTATAGCACAGATACGCAGTATTTT.

This clonotype turned up a few times. The chain couples TRBV29-1 to TRBJ2-6; D is uncertain. Trimming took off 4 bases at V and 1 base at J, with 5 bases between the two ends. The CDR3 extends over 13 amino acids. CDR1 and CDR2 from the germline V gene are SQVTM and ANQGSEA. The CDR3 sequence is CSVVESGANVLTF. The CDR3 DNA sequence: TGCAGCGTTGTTGAATCTGGGGCCAACGTCCTGACTTTC.

The V and J genes are TRBV24-1 and TRBJ2-7; D might be TRBD2 (5 bases). Looked up from germline, CDR1 is KGHDR and CDR2 is SFDVKD. The V end was cut by 5 bases, the J end by 4 bases, with 14 bases between. The CDR3 has 14 residues. CDR3 protein: CATSVSGREYEQYF. The CDR3, as DNA: TGTGCCACCAGTGTGTCAGGCCGGGAATACGAGCAGTACTTC.

The chain couples TRBV13 to TRBJ2-3, with D perhaps matching TRBD1 (6 bases). The CDR3 is 13 residues long. Trimming cost V 7 bases and J 5 bases, with 13 bases left between them. Germline lookup yields CDR1 PRHDT and CDR2 FYEKMQ (reference sequence). CDR3 amino acids: CASTPRGIDTQYF. In DNA, the CDR3 is TGTGCCAGCACCCCGAGGGGGATAGATACGCAGTATTTT.

This clonotype has a single count. The chain combines TRBV7-9 with TRBJ2-7, with TRBD1 identical over 9 bases. The CDR3 runs 16 residues. With V trimmed by 5 bases and J by 2 bases, 10 bases remained unmatched. Germline CDR1 and CDR2: SEHNR and FQNEAQ (reference sequence). CDR3 residues: CASSARPGQGAYEQYF. As DNA, the CDR3 is TGTGCCAGCAGCGCCCGACCGGGACAGGGAGCCTACGAGCAGTACTTC.

The V and J genes are TRBV2 and TRBJ2-7; 13 bases align to TRBD2. The CDR3 covers 14 residues. V was clipped by 7 bases and J by 3 bases; unmatched bases: 3. Germline CDR1 is SNHLY and CDR2 is FYNNEI. CDR3 DNA sequence: TGTGCCAGCAACGGACTAGCGGGAGACTACGAGCAGTACTTC. This encodes CASNGLAGDYEQYF.